This T cell receptor beta chain was sequenced for a study of human T cells and chemical hapten exposure. Study overall: The study lasted 20 to 25 weeks, and patients were dosed weekly with diphenylcyclopropenone on the scalp throughout.

The library tagged individual cDNA molecules with unique molecular identifiers. TCRdb analysed the RACE reads with MiXCR anew, one entry per CDR3 protein. The table includes fewer than 60,000 distinct CDR3 sequences, around 11% detected once. Regarding time point: pre-sensitization, week 0. Stated treatment: therapeutic diphenylcyclopropenone sensitization with weekly scalp DPC. Comments on this clonotype: Given a much more abundant clone one base away, this may be a read error.

There are 16 residues in the CDR3. The V gene's germline CDR1 is KGHSH and CDR2 LQKENI. The sequenced sample was whole blood, obtained in connection with sensitization to the hapten diphenylcyclopropenone (DPC). This rearrangement joins TRBV18 to TRBJ2-3; D unresolved. The receptor was derived from a woman aged 40 to 50 with alopecia areata. Some clones in this sample may be carry-over from other donors' samples. This CDR3 is CVSSPLLQTYTDTQYF. The CDR3 region has the DNA TGTGTCAGCTCACCTCTCCTCCAGACCTACACAGATACGCAGTATTTT.